These 12 T cell receptor beta chains share one sample of origin, sequenced in a study of blood T cell repertoires in COVID-19 (TCRdb year 2020). The library was prepared using the immunoSEQ multiplex PCR assay. Held by TCRdb, this immuneACCESS table contains in-frame sequences only and omits some clones. Under half of the omission traces to an unresolved V gene where checked; the cause of the rest is unknown. Recorded for this sample are roughly 220,000 clones; around four fifths of them occurred a single time. Jointly, the top ten make up 20% of the sample. The specimen sequenced was peripheral blood. The receptor set was obtained from a young man with active or convalescent COVID-19.

This chain uses TRBV2 with TRBJ1-2, with D perhaps matching TRBD1 (6 bases). This CDR3 has 13 residues. Germline V gene lookup returns CDR1 SNHLY and CDR2 FYNNEI. The V gene lost 7 bases and the J gene lost 1 base, with 10 bases spanning the gap. The CDR3, as DNA: TGTGCCAGCATCCCCAGGGGTAACTATGGCTACACCTTC. Protein product: CASIPRGNYGYTF.

In regard to this clone: The junction shows a germline mismatch at one end, possibly a read error. The sample contains more than one DNA sequence encoding this CDR3. This sequence joins TRBV18 and TRBJ1-2; D perhaps matches TRBD1 (6 bases). This CDR3 has 13 amino acids. Germline V gene data show CDR1 as KGHSH and CDR2 as LQKENI. The CDR3 DNA sequence: TGTGCCAGCTCCCCACAGGGCGGGGATGGCTACACCTTC. Translating it yields CASSPQGGDGYTF.

V gene TRBV2 combines with J gene TRBJ2-7; 11 bases map to TRBD1. CDR3 length: 16 amino acids. Trimming at V came to 0 bases and at J to 2 bases, leaving 3 bases not matched to a gene. Germline V gene sequence: CDR1 SNHLY, CDR2 FYNNEI. In nucleotides, the CDR3 is TGTGCCAGCAGTGAAGCCGAGGACAGGGGGCCCTACGAGCAGTACTTC. It translates to CASSEAEDRGPYEQYF.

The V gene is TRBV3-1 (or the pseudogene TRBV3-2), the J gene TRBJ2-6; D not certain. Per germline, CDR1 LGHDT and CDR2 YNNKEL (reference sequence). The ends were cut back, 3 bases at V and 0 bases at J, with 12 bases in the middle. CDR3 length: 17 amino acids. The CDR3 spells CASSHLVKDSGANVLTF. The CDR3 bases are TGTGCCAGCAGCCACCTAGTTAAGGACTCTGGGGCCAACGTCCTGACTTTC.

The rearrangement uses TRBV7-2 and TRBJ2-4, with TRBD1 matching over 7 bases. This CDR3 has 16 residues. The J segment lost 3 bases and the V segment lost 2 bases, leaving 7 bases of the junction unmatched. Germline V gene data show CDR1 as SGHTA and CDR2 as FQGNSA. The CDR3 spells CASSLTGQFGKNIQYF. The CDR3 bases are TGTGCCAGCAGCTTAACGGGACAGTTCGGCAAAAACATTCAGTACTTC.

This chain connects TRBV4-1 to TRBJ2-3; D unclear. The CDR3 has 16 amino acids. With 4 bases removed from V and 2 bases from J, the gap between germline ends came to 16 bases. CDR1 is MGHRA and CDR2 is YSYEKL in the germline V gene. CDR3 nucleotide sequence: TGCGCCAGCAGCCCTACTTTTCGCATGAACACAGATACGCAGTATTTT. Protein: CASSPTFRMNTDTQYF.

The chain couples TRBV5-5 to TRBJ2-3; TRBD1 matches 11 bases. The CDR3 extends over 16 amino acids. The junction had 7 bases not matched to a gene; V was cut back by 2 bases and J by 5 bases. Germline CDR1 SGHKS, CDR2 YYEKEE (reference sequence). CDR3 sequence (DNA): TGTGCCAGCAGCTTTGAGCCGGGACAGGGGGTAGATACGCAGTATTTT. It encodes CASSFEPGQGVDTQYF.

This clone was recorded many times. This chain's CDR3 is CASSVRDRALDGYTF. The CDR3 DNA sequence: TGTGCCAGCAGCGTTCGGGACAGGGCCTTAGATGGCTACACCTTC. V is TRBV9 and J is TRBJ1-2; 9 nucleotides align to TRBD1. Losses at the gene ends were 2 bases for V and 6 bases for J; bases not matched to a gene: 8. The CDR3 length is 15 residues. Germline V gives CDR1 SGDLS, CDR2 YYNGEE.

The chain employs TRBV7-8 and TRBJ1-3; D is ambiguous. The V gene's germline CDR1 is SGHVS and CDR2 FQNEAQ. V gave up 2 bases and J gave up 0 bases, with 11 bases separating them. The CDR3 has 16 residues. In DNA form, the CDR3 reads TGTGCCAGCAGCTTACAGGCTTCCAGCTCTGGAAACACCATATATTTT. It translates to CASSLQASSSGNTIYF. The full variable domain, rest sourced from reference TRBV7-8 and TRBJ1-3, is GAGVSQSPRYKVAKRGQDVALRCDPISGHVSLFWYQQALGQGPEFLTYFQNEAQLDKSGLPSDRFFAERPEGSVSTLKIQRTQQEDSAVYLCASSLQASSSGNTIYFGEGSWLTVV.

The chain has TRBV5-6 and TRBJ1-6; TRBD1 matches at 7 bases. There are 16 residues in the CDR3. Germline assignment: CDR1 SGHDT and CDR2 YYEEEE. V shed 4 bases, J shed 7 bases, and the junction held 11 bases outside the gene matches. Here the CDR3 reads CASSAETGNSNSPLHF. The CDR3 DNA reads TGTGCCAGCAGCGCCGAGACAGGGAATTCCAATTCACCCCTCCACTTT.

This clone was observed a handful of times. For the CDR3, the DNA is TGTGCCAGCAGCGTACCTCTAGCGGGGGCAGATACGCAGTATTTT. Amino acids: CASSVPLAGADTQYF. This chain links TRBV9 with TRBJ2-3, with 10 positions matching TRBD2. V was clipped by 1 base and J by 4 bases; unmatched bases: 3. The CDR3 length is 15 residues. Germline values: CDR1 SGDLS, CDR2 YYNGEE.

The chain combines TRBV10-3 with TRBJ2-3; 12 positions agree with TRBD2. Unmatched junction bases numbered 7, after V lost 4 bases and J lost 2 bases. Germline V gene lookup returns CDR1 ENHRY and CDR2 SYGVKD. The CDR3 covers 17 residues. DNA for the CDR3: TGTGCCATCAGTGGACTAGCGGGGGATAGGTTCACAGATACGCAGTATTTT. Amino acid sequence: CAISGLAGDRFTDTQYF.